Listed below are T cell receptor beta chains from one sample, sequenced in a study of radiation and T cells in renal cell carcinoma. Assay: immunoSEQ multiplex PCR; the TCRdb copy retains only in-frame clones and omits some. Of 70,000 to 95,000 clones listed, approximately 80% are singletons. This specimen consisted of blood, obtained from a patient whose treatment included radiotherapy and nephrectomy. The receptor source for this set is a man aged 55 to 70 with renal cell carcinoma. Both conserved end residues are part of each CDR3. The D gene is left open where the match is weak. Where a row states a size, it is once, few, many or the class of an expanded clone; other rows omit it.

size: -; length: 17; D: -; V: TRBV6-1; J: TRBJ2-1; DNA: TGTGCCAGCAGTGAAGTATGGGGGGCGAGTGTCTACAATGAGCAGTTCTTC; CDR3: CASSEVWGASVYNEQFF
size: once; length: 14; D: -; V: TRBV7-9; J: TRBJ2-7; DNA: TGTGCCAGCAGCTTAGGGGGTCTAATCTACGAGCAGTACTTC; CDR3: CASSLGGLIYEQYF
size: few; length: 16; D: TRBD2; V: TRBV28; J: TRBJ2-7; DNA: TGTGCCAGCAGTTTCCATCTAGCGGTTCTCTCCTACGAGCAGTACTTC; CDR3: CASSFHLAVLSYEQYF
size: -; length: 15; D: TRBD1; V: TRBV2; J: TRBJ2-7; DNA: TGTGCCAGCAGTCATCAGACAGGGTACTCCTACGAGCAGTACTTC; CDR3: CASSHQTGYSYEQYF
size: -; length: 14; D: -; V: TRBV6-7; J: TRBJ1-1; DNA: TGTGCCAGCAGGACTAGACCCGAGAACACTGAAGCTTTCTTT; CDR3: CASRTRPENTEAFF
size: -; length: 17; D: -; V: TRBV7-2; J: TRBJ1-5; DNA: TGTGCCAGCAGCTTAGTCGGGGGGCATAGGGGGAATCAGCCCCAGCATTTT; CDR3: CASSLVGGHRGNQPQHF
size: once; length: 19; D: TRBD1; V: TRBV18; J: TRBJ2-6; DNA: TGTGCCAGCTCCCCAAACCGGGACAGAAGGTTGCCTGGGGCCAACGTCCTGACTTTC; CDR3: CASSPNRDRRLPGANVLTF
size: -; length: 16; D: TRBD1; V: TRBV5-1; J: TRBJ1-2; DNA: TGCGCCAGCAGCGTGGATGGGACAGAAGGTAACTATGGCTACACCTTC; CDR3: CASSVDGTEGNYGYTF
size: -; length: 15; D: -; V: TRBV4-1; J: TRBJ1-2; DNA: TGCGCCAGCAGCCGCACAGGAGCGTCTAACTATGGCTACACCTTC; CDR3: CASSRTGASNYGYTF
size: -; length: 15; D: TRBD1; V: TRBV2; J: TRBJ1-2; DNA: TGTGCCAGCAGTGGGGACAGGGTAGGCGGATATGGCTACACCTTC; CDR3: CASSGDRVGGYGYTF
size: -; length: 16; D: -; V: TRBV7-8; J: TRBJ2-1; DNA: TGTGCCAGCAGCTTAAGGGCGACGAGCTCCTACAATGAGCAGTTCTTC; CDR3: CASSLRATSSYNEQFF
size: -; length: 14; D: TRBD2; V: TRBV6-5; J: TRBJ2-2; DNA: TGTGCCAGCCTAGCGGGAGGCCCAACCGGGGAGCTGTTTTTT; CDR3: CASLAGGPTGELFF
size: -; length: 13; D: -; V: TRBV7-9; J: TRBJ1-1; DNA: TGTGCCAGCAGCTCCCGCCAGAACACTGAAGCTTTCTTT; CDR3: CASSSRQNTEAFF
size: -; length: 15; D: TRBD2; V: TRBV27; J: TRBJ2-7; DNA: TGTGCCAGCAGTCGCATAGCGGGAGGCTCGTACGAGCAGTACTTC; CDR3: CASSRIAGGSYEQYF
size: -; length: 14; D: TRBD1; V: TRBV28; J: TRBJ2-2; DNA: TGTGCCACCGGACAGGGGGCGGTCACCGGGGAGCTGTTTTTT; CDR3: CATGQGAVTGELFF
size: -; length: 15; D: TRBD1; V: TRBV7-9; J: TRBJ2-4; DNA: TGTGCCAGCAGCCCACAAGGACAGGAGCCAAACATTCAGTACTTC; CDR3: CASSPQGQEPNIQYF
size: -; length: 11; D: -; V: TRBV19; J: TRBJ2-1; DNA: TGTGCCAGTAAGGGGGGGATTGAGCAGTTCTTC; CDR3: CASKGGIEQFF
size: -; length: 11; D: -; V: TRBV20-1; J: TRBJ1-5; DNA: TGCAGTGCCCTGCGAGGTCAGCCCCAGCATTTT; CDR3: CSALRGQPQHF
size: once; length: 16; D: -; V: TRBV28; J: TRBJ1-5; DNA: TGTGCCAGCAGTCTCCTCCTATACCGGGGCAATCAGCCCCAGCATTTT; CDR3: CASSLLLYRGNQPQHF
size: -; length: 17; D: TRBD2; V: TRBV9; J: TRBJ2-7; DNA: TGTGCCAGCAGCGTAGGCGGAGGGACTAGCGGGCACTACGAGCAGTACTTC; CDR3: CASSVGGGTSGHYEQYF
size: -; length: 12; D: -; V: TRBV7-2; J: TRBJ2-5; DNA: TGTGCCAGCAGCTTAGGGCGAGAGACCCAGTACTTC; CDR3: CASSLGRETQYF
size: -; length: 12; D: -; V: TRBV7-9; J: TRBJ2-3; DNA: TGTGCCAGCAGCCCTCTCGGAGATACGCAGTATTTT; CDR3: CASSPLGDTQYF
size: few; length: 19; D: -; V: TRBV7-9; J: TRBJ2-7; DNA: TGTGCCAGCAGCTTAGAGAGGGGGTGGCTAGGACGTAGCTCCTACGAGCAGTACTTC; CDR3: CASSLERGWLGRSSYEQYF
size: -; length: 15; D: -; V: TRBV4-1; J: TRBJ1-2; DNA: TGCGCCAGCAGCCAAGAGACGTTGCGTGACTATGGCTACACCTTC; CDR3: CASSQETLRDYGYTF
size: few; length: 12; D: -; V: TRBV30; J: TRBJ1-1; DNA: TGTGCCTGGAGTCCATCGAACACTGAAGCTTTCTTT; CDR3: CAWSPSNTEAFF
size: -; length: 13; D: -; V: TRBV4-3; J: TRBJ2-3; DNA: TGCGCCAGCAGCCAAGAGAGCACAGATACGCAGTATTTT; CDR3: CASSQESTDTQYF
size: -; length: 15; D: TRBD1; V: TRBV28; J: TRBJ2-1; DNA: TGTGCCAGCAGTTATGGGACAGGACCAAGCAATGAGCAGTTCTTC; CDR3: CASSYGTGPSNEQFF